The 3 T cell receptor beta chains reported below all come from one sample, sequenced in a study of siplizumab effects on memory and regulatory T cells. The repertoire was sequenced with immunoSEQ multiplex PCR; TCRdb's copy has only in-frame clones and lacks some. The sample consists of roughly 50,000 clones, about 93% of them appearing once. Sample: CD8+ T cells sorted from blood. The receptors were sampled from a human donor in good health.

The chain couples TRBV5-1 to TRBJ2-7; D may match TRBD1 or TRBD2 (5 bases each). The CDR3 extends over 12 amino acids. Trimming removed 4 bases at V and 7 bases at J, with 12 bases between. Germline V gene sequence: CDR1 SGHRS, CDR2 YFSETQ. CDR3 region: CASSPWGGEQYF. For the CDR3, the DNA is TGCGCCAGCAGCCCATGGGGCGGGGAGCAGTACTTC.

The DNA for the CDR3 is TGTGCCAGCAGTGAACGATTGCTGGGCAGCACAGATACGCAGTATTTT. Protein product: CASSERLLGSTDTQYF. V usage is TRBV6-1 and J usage is TRBJ2-3; D unclear. The V gene lost 2 bases and the J gene lost 0 bases, with 12 bases spanning the gap. The CDR3 extends over 16 amino acids. Germline CDR1 is MNHNS and CDR2 is SASEGT.

This chain connects TRBV25-1 to TRBJ1-1; D is unclear. Trimming removed 6 bases from V and 1 base from J, with 9 bases in between. The CDR3 runs 13 residues. Germline values: CDR1 MGHDK, CDR2 SYGVNS. The CDR3: CASSGLGNTEAFF. CDR3 sequence (DNA): TGTGCCAGCAGCGGGCTTGGGAACACTGAAGCTTTCTTT.